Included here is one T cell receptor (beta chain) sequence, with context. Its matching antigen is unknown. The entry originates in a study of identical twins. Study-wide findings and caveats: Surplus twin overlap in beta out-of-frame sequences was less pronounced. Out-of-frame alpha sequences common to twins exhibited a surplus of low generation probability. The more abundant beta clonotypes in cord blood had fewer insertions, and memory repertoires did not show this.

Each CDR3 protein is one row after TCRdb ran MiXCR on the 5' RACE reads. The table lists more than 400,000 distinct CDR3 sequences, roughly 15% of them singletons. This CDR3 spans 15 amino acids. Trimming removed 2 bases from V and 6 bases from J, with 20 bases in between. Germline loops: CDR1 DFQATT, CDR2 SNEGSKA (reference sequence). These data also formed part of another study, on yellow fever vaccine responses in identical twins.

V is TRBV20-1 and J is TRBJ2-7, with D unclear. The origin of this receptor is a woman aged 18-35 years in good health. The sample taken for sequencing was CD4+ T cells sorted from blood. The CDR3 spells CSARPWVLGSGEQYF. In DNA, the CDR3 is TGCAGTGCTAGACCCTGGGTATTAGGGTCTGGCGAGCAGTACTTC.